This T cell receptor beta chain stems from a study of CD8 T cells in Susac syndrome. With random hexamers, reverse transcription was performed on about 0.5 to 1 ug of RNA. TCRdb analysed the immunoSEQ multiplex PCR reads with MiXCR anew, one entry per CDR3 protein. The sample lists approximately 190,000 distinct CDR3 sequences; roughly 96% were seen once. The germline gives CDR1 KGHSH, CDR2 LQKENI. The V segment lost 6 bases and the J segment 4 bases; nucleotides outside the gene matches: 10. This CDR3 is 16 amino acids long. The specimen sequenced was CD4+ T cells from PBMCs. The clonotype was recovered from a human donor with multiple sclerosis. The V call is TRBV18, the J call TRBJ1-3; 9 bases match TRBD1. CDR3 sequence (DNA): TGTGCCAGCTCCCCCGGGACAGGGCTTTCGGGAAACACCATATATTTT. Its translation is CASSPGTGLSGNTIYF.